This T cell receptor beta chain was retrieved from a study of identical twins. TCRdb used MiXCR to reprocess the 5' RACE reads, holding one entry per CDR3 protein. This sample has hundreds of thousands of distinct CDR3 sequences, with 21% found just once. The CDR3 runs to 15 residues. Germline values: CDR1 ENHRY, CDR2 SYGVKD. V trimming: 4 bases; J trimming: 1 base; junction bases outside the gene matches: 2. These data also featured in a second study, about T cells expressing NK-cell markers.

The chain couples TRBV10-3 to TRBJ2-2; 8 bases are shared with TRBD2. Sequencing input: PBMCs. The receptor was derived from a young woman in good health. Written as DNA, the CDR3 is TGTGCCATCAGTGCACTAGCGGTGAACACCGGGGAGCTGTTTTTT. It codes for CAISALAVNTGELFF.